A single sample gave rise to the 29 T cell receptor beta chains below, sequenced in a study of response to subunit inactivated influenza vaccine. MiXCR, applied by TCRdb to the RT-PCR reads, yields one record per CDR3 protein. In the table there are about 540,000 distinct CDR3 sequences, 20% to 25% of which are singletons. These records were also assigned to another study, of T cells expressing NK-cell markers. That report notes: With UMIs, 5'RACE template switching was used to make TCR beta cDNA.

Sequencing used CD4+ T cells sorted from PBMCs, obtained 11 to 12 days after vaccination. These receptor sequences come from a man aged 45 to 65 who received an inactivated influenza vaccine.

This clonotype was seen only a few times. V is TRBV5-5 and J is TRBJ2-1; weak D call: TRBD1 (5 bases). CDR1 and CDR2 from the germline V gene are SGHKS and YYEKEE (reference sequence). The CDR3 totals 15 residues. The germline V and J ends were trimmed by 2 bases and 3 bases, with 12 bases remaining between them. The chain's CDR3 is CASSFGQGLYNEQFF. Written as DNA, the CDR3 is TGTGCCAGCAGCTTCGGGCAGGGCCTCTACAATGAGCAGTTCTTC.

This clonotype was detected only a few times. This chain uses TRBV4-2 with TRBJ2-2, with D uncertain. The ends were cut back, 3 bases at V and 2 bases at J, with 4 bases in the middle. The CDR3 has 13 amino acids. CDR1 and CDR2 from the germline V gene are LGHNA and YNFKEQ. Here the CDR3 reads CASSHPNTGELFF. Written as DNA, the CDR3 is TGTGCCAGCAGCCATCCTAACACCGGGGAGCTGTTTTTT.

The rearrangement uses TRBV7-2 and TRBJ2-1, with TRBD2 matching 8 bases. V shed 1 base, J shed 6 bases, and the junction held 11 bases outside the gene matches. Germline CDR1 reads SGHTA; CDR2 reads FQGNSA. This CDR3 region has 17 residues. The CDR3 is CASSLGPGTRGINEQFF. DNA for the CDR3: TGTGCCAGCAGCTTAGGCCCCGGGACTAGGGGTATCAATGAGCAGTTCTTC.

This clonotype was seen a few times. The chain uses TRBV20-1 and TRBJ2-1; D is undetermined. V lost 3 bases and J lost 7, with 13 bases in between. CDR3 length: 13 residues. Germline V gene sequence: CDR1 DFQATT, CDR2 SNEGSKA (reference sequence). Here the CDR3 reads CSARHVRQNEQFF. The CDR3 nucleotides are TGCAGTGCTAGGCACGTACGTCAGAATGAGCAGTTCTTC.

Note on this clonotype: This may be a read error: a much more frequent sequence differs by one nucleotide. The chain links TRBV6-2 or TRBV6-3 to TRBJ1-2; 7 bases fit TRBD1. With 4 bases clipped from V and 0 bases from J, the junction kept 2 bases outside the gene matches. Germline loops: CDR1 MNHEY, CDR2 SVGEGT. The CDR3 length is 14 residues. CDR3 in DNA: TGTGCCAGCAGTTGGGGGACAGCTAACTATGGCTACACCTTC. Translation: CASSWGTANYGYTF.

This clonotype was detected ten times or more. This chain's CDR3 is CASSQESLAGYNEQFF. For the CDR3, the DNA is TGCGCCAGCAGCCAAGAGTCGCTAGCTGGTTACAATGAGCAGTTCTTC. The chain carries TRBV4-3 and TRBJ2-1; possibly TRBD2 for D (5 bases). The CDR3 has 16 amino acids. Trimming removed 0 bases at V and 4 bases at J, with 13 bases between. Germline CDR1 and CDR2: LGHNA and YSLEER.

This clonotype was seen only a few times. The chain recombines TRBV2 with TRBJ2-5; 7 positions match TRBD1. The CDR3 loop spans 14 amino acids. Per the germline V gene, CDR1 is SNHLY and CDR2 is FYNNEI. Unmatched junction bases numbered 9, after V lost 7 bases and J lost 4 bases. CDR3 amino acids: CASNLQGIGETQYF. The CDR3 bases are TGTGCCAGCAATCTACAGGGGATTGGAGAGACCCAGTACTTC.

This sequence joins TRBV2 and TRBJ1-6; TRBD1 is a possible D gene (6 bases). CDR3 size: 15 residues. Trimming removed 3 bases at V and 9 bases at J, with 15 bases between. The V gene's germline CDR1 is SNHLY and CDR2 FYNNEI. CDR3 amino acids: CASSELGTGSSPLHF. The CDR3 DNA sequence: TGTGCCAGCAGTGAGCTGGGTACAGGGTCTTCACCCCTCCACTTT.

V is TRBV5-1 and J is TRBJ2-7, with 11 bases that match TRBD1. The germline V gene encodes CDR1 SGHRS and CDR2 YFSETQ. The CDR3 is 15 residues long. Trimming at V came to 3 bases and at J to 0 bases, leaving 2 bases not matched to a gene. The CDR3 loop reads CASSSGQGDSYEQYF. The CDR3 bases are TGCGCCAGCAGCTCGGGACAGGGGGACTCCTACGAGCAGTACTTC.

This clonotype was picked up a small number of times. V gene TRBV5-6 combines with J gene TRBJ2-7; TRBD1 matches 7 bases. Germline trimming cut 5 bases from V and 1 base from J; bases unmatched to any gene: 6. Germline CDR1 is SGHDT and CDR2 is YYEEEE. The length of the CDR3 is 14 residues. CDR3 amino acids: CASRGPGGSYEQYF. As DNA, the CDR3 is TGTGCCAGCAGGGGTCCAGGGGGTTCCTACGAGCAGTACTTC.

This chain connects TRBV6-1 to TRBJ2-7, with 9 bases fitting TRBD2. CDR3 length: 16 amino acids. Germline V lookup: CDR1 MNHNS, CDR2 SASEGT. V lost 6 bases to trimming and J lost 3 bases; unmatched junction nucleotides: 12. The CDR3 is CASSPSGAGGRYEQYF. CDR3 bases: TGTGCCAGCAGCCCCTCTGGGGCGGGGGGGCGCTACGAGCAGTACTTC.

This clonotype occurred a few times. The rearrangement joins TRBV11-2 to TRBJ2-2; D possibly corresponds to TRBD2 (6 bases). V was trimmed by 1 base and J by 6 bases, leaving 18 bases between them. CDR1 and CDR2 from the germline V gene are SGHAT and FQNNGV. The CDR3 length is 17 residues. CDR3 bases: TGTGCCAGCAGCTTAGGGGCCCTTCGGGGGAGAGCCGGGGAGCTGTTTTTT. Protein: CASSLGALRGRAGELFF. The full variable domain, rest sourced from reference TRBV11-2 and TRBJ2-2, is EAGVAQSPRYKIIEKRQSVAFWCNPISGHATLYWYQQILGQGPKLLIQFQNNGVVDDSQLPKDRFSAERLKGVDSTLKIQPAKLEDSAVYLCASSLGALRGRAGELFFGEGSRLTVL.

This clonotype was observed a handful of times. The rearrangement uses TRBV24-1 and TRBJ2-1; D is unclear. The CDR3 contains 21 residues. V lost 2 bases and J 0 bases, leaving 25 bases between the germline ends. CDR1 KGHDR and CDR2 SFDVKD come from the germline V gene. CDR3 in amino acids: CATSDSVGGLGGPSSYNEQFF. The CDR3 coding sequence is TGTGCCACCAGTGATTCTGTCGGCGGATTGGGTGGCCCCAGCTCCTACAATGAGCAGTTCTTC.

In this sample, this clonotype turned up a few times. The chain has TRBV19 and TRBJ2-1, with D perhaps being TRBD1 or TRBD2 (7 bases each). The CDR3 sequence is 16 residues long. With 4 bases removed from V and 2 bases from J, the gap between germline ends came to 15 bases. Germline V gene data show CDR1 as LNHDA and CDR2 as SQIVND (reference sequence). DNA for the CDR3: TGTGCCAGTAGTAGGGAGGGGGCAGGTACCTACAATGAGCAGTTCTTC. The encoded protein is CASSREGAGTYNEQFF.

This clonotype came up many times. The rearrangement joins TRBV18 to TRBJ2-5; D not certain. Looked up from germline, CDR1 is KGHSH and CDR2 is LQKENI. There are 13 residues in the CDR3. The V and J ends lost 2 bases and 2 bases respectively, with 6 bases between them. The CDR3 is CASSPLQQETQYF. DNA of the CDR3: TGTGCCAGCTCACCATTACAGCAAGAGACCCAGTACTTC.

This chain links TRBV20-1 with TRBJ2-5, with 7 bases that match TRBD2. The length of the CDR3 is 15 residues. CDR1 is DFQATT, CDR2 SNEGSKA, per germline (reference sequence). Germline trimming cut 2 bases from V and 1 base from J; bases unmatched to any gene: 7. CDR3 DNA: TGCAGTGCTAGACACCCGTCTAGCGGCCAAGAGACCCAGTACTTC. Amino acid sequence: CSARHPSSGQETQYF.

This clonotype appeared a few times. This chain's CDR3 is CASSVSPMHEQYF. The CDR3 region has the DNA TGTGCCAGCAGCGTGAGCCCCATGCACGAGCAGTACTTC. J is TRBJ2-7 and V is TRBV9; D is unclear. Trimming stripped 2 bases from V and 5 bases from J, with 11 bases between. Germline values: CDR1 SGDLS, CDR2 YYNGEE. This CDR3 has 13 amino acids.

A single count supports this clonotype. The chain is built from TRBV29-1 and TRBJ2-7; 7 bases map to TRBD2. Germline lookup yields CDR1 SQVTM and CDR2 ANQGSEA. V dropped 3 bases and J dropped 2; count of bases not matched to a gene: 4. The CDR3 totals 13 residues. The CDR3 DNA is TGCAGCGTTGAGGGAGGGCAGGCCTACGAGCAGTACTTC. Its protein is CSVEGGQAYEQYF.

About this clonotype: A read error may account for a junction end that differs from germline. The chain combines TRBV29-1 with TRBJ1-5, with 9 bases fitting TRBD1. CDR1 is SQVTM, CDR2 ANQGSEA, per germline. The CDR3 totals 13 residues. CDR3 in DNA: TGCAGCGTAGCGACAGGGGGGAATCACCCCCAGCATTTT. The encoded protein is CSVATGGNHPQHF.

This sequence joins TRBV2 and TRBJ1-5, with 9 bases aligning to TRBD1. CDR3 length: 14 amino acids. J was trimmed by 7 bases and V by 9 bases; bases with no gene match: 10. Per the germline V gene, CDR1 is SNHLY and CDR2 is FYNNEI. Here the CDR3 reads CASTPGQGIQPQHF. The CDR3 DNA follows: TGTGCCAGTACTCCGGGACAGGGTATCCAGCCCCAGCATTTT. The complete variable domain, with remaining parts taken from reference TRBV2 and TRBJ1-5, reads EPEVTQTPSHQVTQMGQEVILRCVPISNHLYFYWYRQILGQKVEFLVSFYNNEISEKSEIFDDQFSVERPDGSNFTLKIRSTKLEDSAMYFCASTPGQGIQPQHFGDGTRLSIL.

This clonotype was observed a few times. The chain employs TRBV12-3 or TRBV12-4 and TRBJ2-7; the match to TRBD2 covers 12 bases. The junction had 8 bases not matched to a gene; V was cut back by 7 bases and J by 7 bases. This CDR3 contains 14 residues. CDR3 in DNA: TGTGCCAGCAAGCTAGCGGGAGGGCCGGGGGAGCAGTACTTC. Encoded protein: CASKLAGGPGEQYF.

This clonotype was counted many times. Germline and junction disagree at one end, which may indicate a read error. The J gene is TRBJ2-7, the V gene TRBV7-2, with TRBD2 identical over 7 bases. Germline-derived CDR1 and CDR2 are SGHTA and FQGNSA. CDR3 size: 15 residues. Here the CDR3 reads CASSLYLAASSEQYF. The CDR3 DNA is TGTGCCAGCAGCTTGTATCTAGCGGCCTCCTCCGAGCAGTACTTC.

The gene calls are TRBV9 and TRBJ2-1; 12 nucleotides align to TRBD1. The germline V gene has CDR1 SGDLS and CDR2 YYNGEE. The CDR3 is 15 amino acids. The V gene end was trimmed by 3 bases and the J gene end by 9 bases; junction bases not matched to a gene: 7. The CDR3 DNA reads TGTGCCAGCAGCGAGTCGGGACAGGGGGCGGTTGAGCAGTTCTTC. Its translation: CASSESGQGAVEQFF.

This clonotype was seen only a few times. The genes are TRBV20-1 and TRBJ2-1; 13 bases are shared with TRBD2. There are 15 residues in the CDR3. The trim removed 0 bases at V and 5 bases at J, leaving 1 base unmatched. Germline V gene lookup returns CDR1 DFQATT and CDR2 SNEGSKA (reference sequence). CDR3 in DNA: TGCAGTGCTAGAGACGGGACTAGCGGGAACAATGAGCAGTTCTTC. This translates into CSARDGTSGNNEQFF.

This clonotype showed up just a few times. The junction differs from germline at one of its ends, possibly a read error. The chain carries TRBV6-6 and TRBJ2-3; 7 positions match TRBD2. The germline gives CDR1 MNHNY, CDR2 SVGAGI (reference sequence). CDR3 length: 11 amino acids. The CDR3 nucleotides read TGTGCCAGCAGTTATAGCCTAGCGGCCCATTTT. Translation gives CASSYSLAAHF.

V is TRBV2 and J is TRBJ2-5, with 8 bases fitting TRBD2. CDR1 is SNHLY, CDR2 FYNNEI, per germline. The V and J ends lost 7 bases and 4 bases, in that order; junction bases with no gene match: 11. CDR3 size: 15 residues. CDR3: CASTPGGLRRETQYF. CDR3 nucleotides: TGTGCCAGCACGCCGGGAGGGCTAAGGCGAGAGACCCAGTACTTC.

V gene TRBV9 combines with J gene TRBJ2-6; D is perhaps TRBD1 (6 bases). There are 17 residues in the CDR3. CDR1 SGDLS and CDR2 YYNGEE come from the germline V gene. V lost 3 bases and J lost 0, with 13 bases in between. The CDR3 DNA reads TGTGCCAGCAGCGCACCAACAGGGACCTCTGGGGCCAACGTCCTGACTTTC. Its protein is CASSAPTGTSGANVLTF.

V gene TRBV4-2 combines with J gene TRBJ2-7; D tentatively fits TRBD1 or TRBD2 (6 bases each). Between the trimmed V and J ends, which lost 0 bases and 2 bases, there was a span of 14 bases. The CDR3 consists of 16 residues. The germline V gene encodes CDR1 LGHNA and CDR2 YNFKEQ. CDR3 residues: CASSQDWGATPYEQYF. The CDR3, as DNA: TGTGCCAGCAGCCAAGATTGGGGGGCTACCCCCTACGAGCAGTACTTC.

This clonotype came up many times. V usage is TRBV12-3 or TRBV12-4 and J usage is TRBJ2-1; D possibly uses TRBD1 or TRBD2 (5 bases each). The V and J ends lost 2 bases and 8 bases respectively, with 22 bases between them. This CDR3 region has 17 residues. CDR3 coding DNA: TGTGCCAGCAGTTTAAATAGTGTCGGGACCCTATCCCATGAGCAGTTCTTC. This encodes CASSLNSVGTLSHEQFF.